This entry features one TCR beta chain sequence. The data stem from a study of monozygotic twins with inflammatory bowel disease. The CDR3 has 16 amino acids. Making cDNA involved eight separate reactions per sample. Reprocessing the 5' RACE reads, TCRdb reports a single entry for every CDR3 protein and omits DNA. The sample table sets out around 140,000 distinct CDR3 sequences. This clonotype originated in a human donor with ulcerative colitis or Crohn's disease, or a healthy co-twin of an affected twin (not recorded which). The chain has TRBV12-3 or TRBV12-4 and TRBJ2-1; TCRdb designates TRBD1, a call that cannot be tested without DNA. Sequenced input: blood. CDR3 in amino acids: CASSPAGPGGHNEQFF.